Each of the 3 T cell receptor beta chains below was sequenced from the same sample in a study of cytomegalovirus exposure and HLA in healthy donors. The PCR made use of 60 Vbeta and 13 Jbeta primers. Profiling relied on immunoSEQ multiplex PCR, and the TCRdb table lists in-frame clones only, not all of them. The profile shows about 180,000 clones, 80% of them singletons. What was sequenced was PBMCs. The source is a woman aged 25 to 45 in good health and CMV-seronegative.

V usage is TRBV18 and J usage is TRBJ1-1, with a tentative D call TRBD1 (5 bases). This CDR3 region has 16 residues. V was trimmed by 4 bases and J by 8 bases, leaving 23 bases between them. Germline values: CDR1 KGHSH, CDR2 LQKENI. CDR3 in DNA: TGTGCCAGCTCACTTCACAGGAAGGGGCGCATCACCGAAGCTTTCTTT. Its protein is CASSLHRKGRITEAFF.

The chain is built from TRBV6-6 and TRBJ2-2; the D gene is possibly TRBD2 (6 bases). Germline loops: CDR1 MNHNY, CDR2 SVGAGI (reference sequence). V was clipped by 6 bases and J by 4 bases, with 15 bases between them. The CDR3 length is 15 residues. This CDR3 is CASSPLAGSTGELFF. The CDR3, as DNA: TGTGCCAGCAGCCCTCTGGCGGGATCCACCGGGGAGCTGTTTTTT.

The CDR3: CASSSRGRTEAFF. The DNA of the CDR3 is TGTGCCAGCAGTTCCAGGGGGCGGACTGAAGCTTTCTTT. The chain joins TRBV27 to TRBJ1-1, with 8 bases that match TRBD1. Germline V gene sequence: CDR1 MNHEY, CDR2 SMNVEV (reference sequence). The CDR3 loop spans 13 amino acids. J gave up 5 bases and V 4 bases, and 3 bases lay outside the gene matches.